Sequencing of this T cell receptor beta chain was carried out in a study of blood T cell repertoires in COVID-19. Study as a whole: Samples came from the United States, Italy and Spain, spanning acute and convalescent COVID-19. In each case, the material was cDNA or gDNA derived from T cells, B-cell-depleted T cells, or PBMCs.

Participants were aged about 18 to 100 years from roughly 25 US areas. This table comes from immunoSEQ multiplex PCR, and its TCRdb copy is limited to in-frame clones, with some not included. The sample includes a few hundred thousand clones, 80% to 90% of them seen just once. The length of the CDR3 is 19 residues. Germline lookup yields CDR1 LGHNA and CDR2 YSLEER. V shed 0 bases and J shed 0 bases, with 18 bases lying between them. The clonotype originates from a woman between 18 and 29 years old who had recovered from COVID-19. The J gene is TRBJ1-3, the V gene TRBV4-3; D unclear. The sequenced material came from PBMCs or T cells enriched from blood (not recorded which). CDR3 sequence reads: CASSQEGLPGTNSGNTIYF. The CDR3 DNA reads TGCGCCAGCAGCCAAGAAGGATTGCCGGGAACAAACTCTGGAAACACCATATATTTT.